The present T cell receptor (beta chain) was sequenced within a study of T cell repertoires in cytomegalovirus infection. The CDR3 loop spans 14 amino acids. V shed 4 bases, J shed 1 base, and the junction held 3 bases outside the gene matches. Per the germline V gene, CDR1 is SGHTA and CDR2 is FQGNSA. This clonotype was found many times. Each CDR3 protein is one row after TCRdb ran MiXCR on the reads. The sample yields 250,000 to 300,000 distinct CDR3 sequences, 8% to 9.5% seen once. The specimen was PBMCs. The rearrangement uses TRBV7-2 and TRBJ1-1; 7 nucleotides match TRBD1. The source is a human donor in good health (CMV status not recorded). Some clones in this sample may be carry-over from other donors' samples. CDR3 DNA: TGTGCCAGCAGCTACGACAGGGCGAACACTGAAGCTTTCTTT. This translates into CASSYDRANTEAFF.